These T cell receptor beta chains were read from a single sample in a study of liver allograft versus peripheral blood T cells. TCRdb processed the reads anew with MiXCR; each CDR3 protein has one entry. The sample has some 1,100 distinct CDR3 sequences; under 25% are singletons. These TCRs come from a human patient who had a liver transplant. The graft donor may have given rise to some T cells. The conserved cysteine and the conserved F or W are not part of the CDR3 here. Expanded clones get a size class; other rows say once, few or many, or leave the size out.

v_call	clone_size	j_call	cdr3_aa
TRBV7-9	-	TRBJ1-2	ASSLGGGYT
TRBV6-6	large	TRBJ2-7	ASSYSPGTLEQY
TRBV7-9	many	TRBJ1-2	ASTIGGFGYT
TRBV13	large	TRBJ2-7	ASSLEGANPDYEQY
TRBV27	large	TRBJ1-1	ASWVDVDTEAF
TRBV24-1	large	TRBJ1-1	ATSELLRQQTNTEAF
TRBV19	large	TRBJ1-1	ASSLGLWTEAF
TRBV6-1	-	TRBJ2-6	ASSEDSSGANVLT
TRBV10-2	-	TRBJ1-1	ASRGGTEAF
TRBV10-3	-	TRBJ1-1	AIIERGRGNTEAF
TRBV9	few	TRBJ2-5	ASSVGQEETQY
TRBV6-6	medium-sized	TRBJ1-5	ASSSGSQPQH
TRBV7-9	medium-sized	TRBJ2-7	ASSLEGFDEQY
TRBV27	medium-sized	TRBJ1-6	ASSFGGRSPLH
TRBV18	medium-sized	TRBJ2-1	ASSPSPGAYNEQF
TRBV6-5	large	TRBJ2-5	ASSYSGAETQY
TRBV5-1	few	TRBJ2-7	ASSLVRSGGSYEQY
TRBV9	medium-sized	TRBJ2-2	ASSASGGAAGELF
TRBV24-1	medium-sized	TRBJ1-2	ATSPPDRAYGYT
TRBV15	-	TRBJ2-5	ATSIGTGGEETQY
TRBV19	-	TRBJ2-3	ASRGTSTDTQY
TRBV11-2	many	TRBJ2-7	ASSLERGAYEQY
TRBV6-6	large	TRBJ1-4	ASSATGLANEKLF
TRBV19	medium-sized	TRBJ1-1	ASSIQQGASAF
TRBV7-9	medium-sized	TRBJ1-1	ASSFGGRWAF
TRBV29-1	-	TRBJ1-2	SVDRGESGYGYT
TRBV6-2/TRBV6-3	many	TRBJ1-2	ASSYWGANYGYT
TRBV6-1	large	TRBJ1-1	ASISKRFGGTEAF
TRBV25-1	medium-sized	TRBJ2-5	ASSEGVGGETQY
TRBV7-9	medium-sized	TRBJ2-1	ASSLLLASNEQF
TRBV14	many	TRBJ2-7	ASSQEVTEQY
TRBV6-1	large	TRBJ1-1	ASRWTGAGTEAF
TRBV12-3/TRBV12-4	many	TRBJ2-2	ASRTIGRDTGELF
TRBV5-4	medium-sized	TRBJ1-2	ASSLHGTNYGYT
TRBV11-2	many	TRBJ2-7	ASSLEGTFYEQY
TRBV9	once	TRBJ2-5	ASSFSGGAGETQY
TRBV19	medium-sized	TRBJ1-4	ASSIGGARGEKLF
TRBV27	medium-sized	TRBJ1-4	ASSFDSLTKKLF
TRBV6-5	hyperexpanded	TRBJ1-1	ASSYQGVDTEAF
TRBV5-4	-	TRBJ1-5	ASSLGPGDNQPQH
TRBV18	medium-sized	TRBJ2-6	ASSPAGYFTGANVLT
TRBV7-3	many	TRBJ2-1	ASSLLEGEQF
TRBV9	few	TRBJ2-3	ASSVGGDTQY
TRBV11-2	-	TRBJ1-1	ASSLGLRTEAF
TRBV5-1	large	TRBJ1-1	ASGGEHTEAF